This entry lists 4 T cell receptor beta chains sequenced from one sample in a study of blood T cell repertoires in COVID-19. The method was immunoSEQ multiplex PCR; TCRdb's version includes in-frame clones alone and lacks a portion of them. Among under 350,000 clones, 83% were seen once, and the ten largest hold more than 8%. The sample taken for sequencing was peripheral blood. All receptors come from a woman aged 45-60 years who had recovered from COVID-19.

The chain has TRBV5-1 and TRBJ2-7, with 12 nucleotides matching TRBD2. There are 15 residues in the CDR3. Germline V lookup: CDR1 SGHRS, CDR2 YFSETQ. V lost 1 base, J lost 3 bases, and 2 bases stayed unmatched. CDR3: CASSLTSGGSYEQYF. CDR3 in DNA: TGCGCCAGCAGCTTGACTAGCGGGGGGAGCTACGAGCAGTACTTC. The whole variable domain, filled in from reference TRBV5-1 and TRBJ2-7, reads KAGVTQTPRYLIKTRGQQVTLSCSPISGHRSVSWYQQTPGQGLQFLFEYFSETQRNKGNFPGRFSGRQFSNSRSEMNVSTLELGDSALYLCASSLTSGGSYEQYFGPGTRLTVT.

This clone occurred once. The J gene is TRBJ2-1, the V gene TRBV18; 10 bases line up with TRBD2. This CDR3 is 14 amino acids long. Per the germline V gene, CDR1 is KGHSH and CDR2 is LQKENI. V shed 4 bases and J 8 bases; nucleotides not matched to a gene: 5. CDR3 DNA sequence: TGTGCCAGCTCACTTGCTAGCGGGAGCGATGAGCAGTTCTTC. It yields the protein CASSLASGSDEQFF.

CDR3 loop: CASRRTGDSGNTIYF. The CDR3 DNA is TGTGCCAGCAGGAGGACAGGGGACTCTGGAAACACCATATATTTT. The rearrangement joins TRBV6-5 to TRBJ1-3, with TRBD1 identical over 9 bases. The ends lost 6 bases at V and 0 bases at J; junction bases unmatched: 3. Germline CDR1 is MNHEY and CDR2 is SVGAGI. This CDR3 has 15 residues.

This chain's CDR3 is CASSESMAGTGPSTDTQYF. The CDR3 DNA reads as TGCGCCAGCAGTGAGTCGATGGCGGGAACAGGCCCATCCACAGATACGCAGTATTTT. V usage is TRBV10-2 and J usage is TRBJ2-3; a weak D match, TRBD2 (6 bases). CDR3 length equals 19 residues. The V gene's germline CDR1 is WSHSY and CDR2 SAAADI. Trimming left V 0 bases short and J 2 bases short, with 21 bases between.